This is a list of T cell receptor beta chains from one sample in a study of blood T cell repertoires in COVID-19. Clones were read by immunoSEQ multiplex PCR, and TCRdb kept only the in-frame ones, dropping some. The sample comprises 73,000 or so clones, 75% to 90% of which are singletons, and over 7.5% rests with the top ten. The sample comprised peripheral blood. The receptors shown here come from a man under 40 with acute or convalescent COVID-19. The CDR3 runs from the conserved cysteine through the conserved F or W. The D gene is left open where the match is weak. Clone size is not always given. Where it is, it says once, few, many or a class for expanded clones.

j_gene	v_gene	d_gene	abundance	CDR3nt	CDR3aa
TRBJ2-3	TRBV6-1	TRBD2	.	TGTGCCAGCAGTGGGCTAGCGGGAGGGGGAGGCACAGATACGCAGTATTTT	CASSGLAGGGGTDTQYF
TRBJ2-2	TRBV7-3	TRBD2	.	TGTGCCAGCAGCCCCCGGGGGGGCGCCGGGGAGCTGTTTTTT	CASSPRGGAGELFF
TRBJ1-2	TRBV11-2	TRBD1	few	TGTGCCAGCAGCTTCGGAGGGACAGGGGAGCCTGGCTACACCTTC	CASSFGGTGEPGYTF
TRBJ2-7	TRBV3-1/TRBV3-2	TRBD2	once	TGTGCCAGCAGCCCGGGACTAGCGGTCTACGAGCAGTACTTC	CASSPGLAVYEQYF
TRBJ2-7	TRBV28	.	.	TGTGCCAGCCGGGGTTCCGGATCGTCCTACGAGCAGTACTTC	CASRGSGSSYEQYF
TRBJ1-4	TRBV4-1	.	.	TGCGCCAGCACCCTGCGTTACGGGTCCCTTTTCGGTGAAAAACTGTTTTTT	CASTLRYGSLFGEKLFF
TRBJ1-2	TRBV18	.	.	TGTGCCAGCTCACCACCTAGCAGGGAAGACGGCTACACCTTC	CASSPPSREDGYTF
TRBJ1-5	TRBV6-5	TRBD1	.	TGTGCCAGCAGGGTTTCCAGGGGGAATCAGCCCCAGCATTTT	CASRVSRGNQPQHF
TRBJ2-5	TRBV18	TRBD1	.	TGTGCCAGCTCTACCCAGGGGGCTGAGACCCAGTACTTC	CASSTQGAETQYF
TRBJ1-2	TRBV28	.	.	TGTGCCAGCAGTTTTCGCGGGGCTACTAACTATGGCTACACCTTC	CASSFRGATNYGYTF
TRBJ1-6	TRBV18	.	.	TGTGCCAGCTCACCAGACAGCTCCTATAATTCACCCCTCCACTTT	CASSPDSSYNSPLHF
TRBJ2-2	TRBV30	.	.	TGTGCCGGCCGACGGAGGAACACCGGGGAGCTGTTTTTT	CAGRRRNTGELFF
TRBJ2-3	TRBV4-3	.	.	TGCGCCAGCAGCCAAGCCCCGACAGCCACAGATACGCAGTATTTT	CASSQAPTATDTQYF
TRBJ2-4	TRBV7-3	.	.	TGTGCCAGCAGCCCGATGCCGGGCAAAAACATTCAGTACTTC	CASSPMPGKNIQYF
TRBJ2-3	TRBV4-1	TRBD2	.	TGCGCCAGCAGCCATTCAGGGAGGGAAGATACGCAGTATTTT	CASSHSGREDTQYF
TRBJ2-1	TRBV2	TRBD1	few	TGTGCCAGCAGGGCCCCGGGTCTCGGATTGGACGACAGGGGGATTTTCAATGAGCAGTTCTTC	CASRAPGLGLDDRGIFNEQFF
TRBJ2-5	TRBV30	.	.	TGTGCCTGGAGTGCAGGGCCTCAAGAGACCCAGTACTTC	CAWSAGPQETQYF
TRBJ2-7	TRBV27	.	.	TGTGCCAGCAGTGTGGGCCAGGGCCCCAACGAGCAGTACTTC	CASSVGQGPNEQYF
TRBJ2-4	TRBV18	.	.	TGTGCCAGCTCACCACCTGGTACAGGAAAAAACATTCAGTACTTC	CASSPPGTGKNIQYF
TRBJ1-2	TRBV28	.	.	TGTGCCAGCAGTTTGCGAACTAACTATGGCTACACCTTC	CASSLRTNYGYTF
TRBJ1-1	TRBV7-9	.	.	TGTGCCAGCAGCTTCCTCTTGGGCCACACTGAAGCTTTCTTT	CASSFLLGHTEAFF
TRBJ2-3	TRBV5-1	.	few	TGCGCCAGCAGCCCCCTACAGAGCACAGATACGCAGTATTTT	CASSPLQSTDTQYF
TRBJ1-2	TRBV5-1	.	once	TGCGCCAGCAGCTCAACAGGTCCGTGGGATGGCTACACCTTC	CASSSTGPWDGYTF
TRBJ2-2	TRBV19	.	.	TGTGCCAGTAGGGGGGGATTCACCGGGGAGCTGTTTTTT	CASRGGFTGELFF
TRBJ2-1	TRBV20-1	.	.	TGCAGTGCTAGTCACATGGGGGCGGGAGAGGCGACGAATGAGCAGTTCTTC	CSASHMGAGEATNEQFF
TRBJ2-4	TRBV5-4	TRBD2	.	TGTGCCAGCAGCTTGGATAGACTAGCGGGAAGTGTCCTGTACTTC	CASSLDRLAGSVLYF
TRBJ1-3	TRBV5-4	TRBD1	.	TGTGCCAGCAGCTCAAGCACAGGGGGCCGCTCTGGAAACACCATATATTTT	CASSSSTGGRSGNTIYF
TRBJ2-7	TRBV28	TRBD1	.	TGTGCCAGCAGACCAATGCCGGGACAGGGGTACGAGCAGTACTTC	CASRPMPGQGYEQYF
TRBJ1-1	TRBV3-1/TRBV3-2	.	.	TGTGCCAGCAGCCGCACTAGGGCTGAAGCTTTCTTT	CASSRTRAEAFF
TRBJ2-5	TRBV10-3	.	.	TGTGCCACCCAGCTACAGGGTGGACCCCAGTACTTC	CATQLQGGPQYF
TRBJ1-1	TRBV7-9	.	.	TGTGCCAGCAGCTTTGCTTCGGGTACCGGGGAAGCTTTCTTT	CASSFASGTGEAFF
TRBJ2-3	TRBV2	TRBD2	once	TGTGCCAGCAGTGAAAGGCTAGCGGGAGGCGATACGCAGTATTTT	CASSERLAGGDTQYF
TRBJ2-5	TRBV5-6	.	.	TGTGCCAGCAGCTTGGCGGAGACCCAGTACTTC	CASSLAETQYF
TRBJ1-1	TRBV3-1/TRBV3-2	.	.	TGTGCCAGCAGCGATACAGGGACTGAAGCTTTCTTT	CASSDTGTEAFF
TRBJ2-2	TRBV11-2	TRBD2	.	TGTGCCAGCAGCGGCGGGCTAGCGGGAGCGCTGAACACCGGGGAGCTGTTTTTT	CASSGGLAGALNTGELFF
TRBJ2-7	TRBV27	TRBD2	.	TGTGCCAGCAGTCGGACTAGCGGCTACGAGCAGTACTTC	CASSRTSGYEQYF
TRBJ2-5	TRBV7-3	TRBD2	.	TGTGCCAGCAGCTCCCCGGGACTAGATGAGACCCAGTACTTC	CASSSPGLDETQYF
TRBJ1-1	TRBV19	TRBD1	.	TGTGCCAGTAGTATCTTAGACAGGGGGAAAATGAACACTGAAGCTTTCTTT	CASSILDRGKMNTEAFF
TRBJ2-2	TRBV9	TRBD2	.	TGTGCCAGCAGCGTAGCGGGAGGGCCCACCGGGGAGCTGTTTTTT	CASSVAGGPTGELFF
TRBJ2-7	TRBV2	.	.	TGTGCCAGCAGTGAAGACGCGGGTGGTCTCGAGCAGTACTTC	CASSEDAGGLEQYF
TRBJ2-7	TRBV29-1	TRBD2	.	TGCAGCGTTGGGTCGGGACTAGATTACGAGCAGTACTTC	CSVGSGLDYEQYF
TRBJ1-6	TRBV6-5	TRBD1	.	TGTGCCAGCAGTTTGGGACAGGCCGGCCCCCTCCACTTT	CASSLGQAGPLHF
TRBJ2-7	TRBV11-2	.	.	TGTGCCAGCAGCTTAGTCGGTGGAGCCTACGAGCAGTACTTC	CASSLVGGAYEQYF
TRBJ2-2	TRBV30	TRBD2	.	TGTGCCTGGAGTGTACACGTGGCGGGAGGCACCGGGGAGCTGTTTTTT	CAWSVHVAGGTGELFF
TRBJ2-7	TRBV29-1	TRBD1	.	TGCAGCGTTGGGACAGGGGGCTCCTACGAGCAGTACTTC	CSVGTGGSYEQYF
TRBJ1-6	TRBV21-1	.	.	TGTGCCAGCAGCGCCAGCAAATCCACAGGGGTAGGTTACTCACCCCTCCACTTT	CASSASKSTGVGYSPLHF
TRBJ1-5	TRBV18	.	.	TGTGCCAGCTCACCACAAGGACAAAGTACGAATCAGCCCCAGCATTTT	CASSPQGQSTNQPQHF
TRBJ1-2	TRBV28	.	.	TGTGCCAGCAGTCTCGATCAGGGTGCTCGCGGCTACACCTTC	CASSLDQGARGYTF
TRBJ1-4	TRBV7-9	.	.	TGTGCCAGCAGCTTAGCAAAGGGGCGGACTAATGAAAAACTGTTTTTT	CASSLAKGRTNEKLFF
TRBJ2-7	TRBV7-8	.	.	TGTGCCAGCAGCTCACAGGGCTTCGAGCAGTACTTC	CASSSQGFEQYF
TRBJ2-7	TRBV27	TRBD1	.	TGTGCCAGCAGGGCTCAGGCGGGACAGGGGGCCTACGAGCAGTACTTC	CASRAQAGQGAYEQYF
TRBJ1-1	TRBV28	.	.	TGTGCCAGCAGTTTTAGGTGGACACCCCGGAAAACTGAAGCTTTCTTT	CASSFRWTPRKTEAFF
TRBJ2-7	TRBV28	TRBD1	few	TGTGATTCCGGGACAGGCCCCGAGCAGTACTTC	CDSGTGPEQYF
TRBJ2-7	TRBV21-1	.	many	TGTGCCAGCAGCAAAGACCTCGACAGGGGCCCCTTCTACGAGCAGTACTTC	CASSKDLDRGPFYEQYF